Shown below are 24 T cell receptor beta chains from a single sample sequenced in a study of cytomegalovirus exposure and HLA in healthy donors. Both 60 Vbeta primers and 13 Jbeta primers went into the PCR. The protocol was immunoSEQ multiplex PCR, while the TCRdb copy is restricted to in-frame clones and leaves out a portion. The data show hundreds of thousands of clones, 72% seen once. Sequencing was performed on PBMCs. The receptors stem from a female donor in good health and CMV-seronegative.

The V call is TRBV10-1, the J call TRBJ2-3; 11 nucleotides agree with TRBD2. The length of the CDR3 is 14 residues. Germline CDR1 reads WNHNN; CDR2 reads SYGVQD (reference sequence). J lost 4 bases, V lost 4 bases, and 1 base had no gene match. The CDR3 here is CASSVTSGADTQYF. DNA for the CDR3: TGCGCCAGCAGTGTGACTAGCGGGGCAGATACGCAGTATTTT.

The chain joins TRBV28 to TRBJ1-5; possible D gene TRBD1, 5 bases. V was shortened by 7 bases and J by 1 base, with 11 bases between the two germline ends. The CDR3 loop spans 14 amino acids. Germline V gene data show CDR1 as MDHEN and CDR2 as SYDVKM. The CDR3 sequence: CASTYGGSNQPQHF. CDR3 nucleotide sequence: TGTGCCAGCACCTACGGGGGGAGCAATCAGCCCCAGCATTTT.

Comments on this clone: Other DNA sequences in this specimen translate into the identical CDR3. V usage is TRBV6-5 and J usage is TRBJ1-2; 7 bases are a match to TRBD1. Germline V gives CDR1 MNHEY, CDR2 SVGAGI. The CDR3 spans 14 residues. Germline trimming cut 2 bases from V and 5 bases from J; bases unmatched to any gene: 5. CDR3 coding DNA: TGTGCCAGCAGTTACCTAGGACAGGCGTATGGCTACACCTTC. Translating it yields CASSYLGQAYGYTF.

V and J are TRBV6-5 and TRBJ2-2; 7 nucleotides match TRBD1. The length of the CDR3 is 16 residues. The germline CDR1 and CDR2 sequences are MNHEY and SVGAGI. Unmatched junction bases numbered 5, after V lost 2 bases and J lost 2 bases. In DNA form, the CDR3 reads TGTGCCAGCAGTTACGAGGGGACAGCCAACACCGGGGAGCTGTTTTTT. This sequence encodes CASSYEGTANTGELFF.

The rearrangement links TRBV2 to TRBJ1-4, with TRBD1 matching 11 bases. CDR1 and CDR2 (germline): SNHLY, FYNNEI. The V and J ends lost 6 bases and 8 bases, in that order; junction bases with no gene match: 5. The CDR3 has 14 amino acids. The CDR3 sequence is CASRGQGVREKLFF. The CDR3 DNA reads as TGTGCCAGCAGGGGACAGGGGGTAAGGGAAAAACTGTTTTTT.

This clone was found a few times. A junction end diverges from the germline sequence, so it may reflect a read error. V and J are TRBV7-9 and TRBJ2-3, with D hard to call. Germline V gene data show CDR1 as SEHNR and CDR2 as FQNEAQ (reference sequence). The CDR3 is 11 residues long. In DNA form, the CDR3 reads TGTTCCAGCAGCTTAGAAGCTACGCAGTATTTT. It yields the protein CSSSLEATQYF.

J is TRBJ2-5 and V is TRBV7-9; no reliable D call. The germline V gene has CDR1 SEHNR and CDR2 FQNEAQ (reference sequence). The CDR3 is 13 residues long. With 0 bases removed from V and 3 bases from J, the gap between germline ends came to 5 bases. CDR3 in amino acids: CASSLAAEETQYF. The CDR3 bases are TGTGCCAGCAGCTTAGCTGCGGAAGAGACCCAGTACTTC.

This chain links TRBV18 with TRBJ2-7, with TRBD2 as a possible D gene (6 bases). There are 14 residues in the CDR3. The V end was cut by 5 bases, the J end by 1 base, with 12 bases between. Germline V gives CDR1 KGHSH, CDR2 LQKENI. The CDR3 coding sequence is TGTGCCAGCTCAACCGGGACTGGTTCCTACGAGCAGTACTTC. It translates to CASSTGTGSYEQYF.

This chain links TRBV6-5 with TRBJ2-1, with TRBD1 matching over 10 bases. This CDR3 region has 15 residues. The V and J ends lost 4 bases and 4 bases, in that order; junction bases with no gene match: 4. In germline, CDR1 is MNHEY, CDR2 SVGAGI. The CDR3 DNA reads TGTGCCAGCAGTTTGCTGGGACAGGGGTACAATGAGCAGTTCTTC. It is translated as CASSLLGQGYNEQFF.

This chain's CDR3 is CASSLVTSGRQRVEQFF. Written as DNA, the CDR3 is TGCGCCAGCAGCTTGGTAACTAGCGGGAGACAACGCGTTGAGCAGTTCTTC. The V call is TRBV5-1, the J call TRBJ2-1, with 11 bases lining up with TRBD2. Germline V gene sequence: CDR1 SGHRS, CDR2 YFSETQ. This CDR3 spans 17 amino acids. V lost 0 bases, J lost 9 bases, and 11 bases stayed unmatched.

The chain couples TRBV9 to TRBJ2-1, with TRBD2 matching 7 bases. The CDR3 is 16 amino acids. V trimming: 1 base; J trimming: 4 bases; junction bases outside the gene matches: 8. Germline CDR1 is SGDLS and CDR2 is YYNGEE. The CDR3 sequence is CASSVFRASGYNEQFF. The CDR3 DNA sequence: TGTGCCAGCAGCGTATTTAGGGCTAGCGGTTACAATGAGCAGTTCTTC.

The chain carries TRBV5-1 and TRBJ2-3; D ambiguous. Looked up from germline, CDR1 is SGHRS and CDR2 is YFSETQ. This CDR3 comprises 13 residues. The ends were cut back, 4 bases at V and 6 bases at J, with 12 bases in the middle. The CDR3 loop reads CASSPLPSDTQYF. DNA of the CDR3: TGCGCCAGCAGCCCGCTACCTTCGGATACGCAGTATTTT.

The J gene is TRBJ2-1, the V gene TRBV11-2; TRBD2 aligns across 9 bases. Trimming cost V 7 bases and J 7 bases; bases outside gene matches: 17. The CDR3 consists of 17 residues. CDR1 and CDR2 (germline): SGHAT, FQNNGV. The CDR3 nucleotides are TGTGCCAGCAAGAGCGCTAGCGGGACAATACCGACAAATGAGCAGTTCTTC. Amino acids: CASKSASGTIPTNEQFF.

The chain employs TRBV6-5 and TRBJ1-6, with TRBD1 matching over 10 bases. This CDR3 region has 15 residues. The V and J ends lost 5 bases and 10 bases, in that order; junction bases with no gene match: 8. Germline-derived CDR1 and CDR2 are MNHEY and SVGAGI. The CDR3 here is CASSRNDRGQSPLHF. The CDR3 region has the DNA TGTGCCAGCAGTCGAAACGACAGGGGGCAATCACCCCTCCACTTT.

V is TRBV6-1 and J is TRBJ1-1, with D possibly matching TRBD1 (5 bases). Trimming pared 6 bases from V and 4 bases from J, leaving 9 bases between. The CDR3 extends over 12 amino acids. Germline lookup yields CDR1 MNHNS and CDR2 SASEGT. Here the CDR3 reads CASRGRGTEAFF. Here the CDR3 DNA reads TGTGCCAGCAGGGGAAGGGGCACTGAAGCTTTCTTT.

This clone was detected a few times. J is TRBJ2-3 and V is TRBV9, with D perhaps TRBD1 (5 bases). Trimming took off 1 base at V and 10 bases at J, with 10 bases between the two ends. The CDR3 runs 12 residues. The germline gives CDR1 SGDLS, CDR2 YYNGEE. The CDR3 DNA follows: TGTGCCAGCAGCGTATACCCAGGGCCGCAGTATTTT. The encoded protein is CASSVYPGPQYF.

This sequence joins TRBV11-3 and TRBJ2-2; 9 bases align to TRBD1. This CDR3 contains 15 residues. From germline, CDR1 is SGHNT and CDR2 YENEEA. Trimming cost V 7 bases and J 6 bases; bases outside gene matches: 9. The CDR3, as DNA: TGTGCCAGCACGCCGAGACAGGGGGGTGCCGGGGAGCTGTTTTTT. As protein: CASTPRQGGAGELFF.

The rearrangement joins TRBV10-3 to TRBJ2-7; D gene unclear. The CDR3 runs to 15 residues. CDR1 and CDR2 from the germline V gene are ENHRY and SYGVKD. V was shortened by 3 bases and J by 4 bases, with 16 bases between the two germline ends. The CDR3 protein is CAISDFRQGHYEQYF. CDR3 bases: TGTGCCATCAGTGACTTCAGACAAGGCCATTACGAGCAGTACTTC.

CDR3 in amino acids: CAKGQGAPTGELFF. The CDR3 nucleotides are TGTGCCAAAGGACAGGGGGCGCCCACCGGGGAGCTGTTTTTT. This chain connects TRBV6-1 to TRBJ2-2, with 11 bases lining up with TRBD1. Germline CDR1 reads MNHNS; CDR2 reads SASEGT. J was trimmed by 4 bases and V by 10 bases; bases with no gene match: 5. The CDR3 has 14 residues.

Within the sample, this clone is medium-sized. The chain has TRBV18 and TRBJ2-7; 12 bases align to TRBD1. The V gene end was trimmed by 2 bases and the J gene end by 6 bases; junction bases not matched to a gene: 2. Germline CDR1 is KGHSH and CDR2 is LQKENI. The CDR3 sequence is 14 residues long. The CDR3 loop is CASSPGTGGAEQYF. In DNA, the CDR3 is TGTGCCAGCTCACCAGGGACAGGGGGCGCCGAGCAGTACTTC.

The chain is built from TRBV4-1 and TRBJ2-5; 7 bases agree with TRBD2. The trim removed 1 base at V and 3 bases at J, leaving 8 bases unmatched. Per the germline V gene, CDR1 is MGHRA and CDR2 is YSYEKL. The CDR3 is 16 residues long. The CDR3 loop reads CASSQVVTGGKETQYF. Here the CDR3 DNA reads TGCGCCAGCAGCCAAGTGGTAACGGGAGGTAAAGAGACCCAGTACTTC.

The chain is built from TRBV11-3 and TRBJ2-7, with 9 bases fitting TRBD1. CDR3 length: 17 amino acids. J was trimmed by 3 bases and V by 5 bases; bases with no gene match: 14. Germline CDR1 SGHNT, CDR2 YENEEA. The CDR3 here is CASSEGTGRVVFYEQYF. In DNA, the CDR3 is TGTGCCAGCAGCGAGGGGACAGGGCGGGTAGTCTTCTACGAGCAGTACTTC.

Comment on this clone: Other DNA sequences within the sample encode an identical CDR3. V gene TRBV5-1 combines with J gene TRBJ1-1, with D possibly matching TRBD1 (5 bases). The CDR3 extends over 14 amino acids. The V gene lost 8 bases and the J gene lost 0 bases, with 14 bases spanning the gap. Germline CDR1 is SGHRS and CDR2 is YFSETQ. The CDR3: CASSLTGVNTEAFF. The CDR3 coding sequence is TGCGCCAGTTCGCTCACAGGAGTGAACACTGAAGCTTTCTTT.

The chain combines TRBV13 with TRBJ2-2, with TRBD1 identical over 9 bases. The CDR3 runs to 14 residues. Germline values: CDR1 PRHDT, CDR2 FYEKMQ (reference sequence). J lost 5 bases, V lost 5 bases, and 3 bases had no gene match. The DNA for the CDR3 is TGTGCCAGCAGCCCGGGACAGGGAACCGGGGAGCTGTTTTTT. This translates into CASSPGQGTGELFF.